These 17 T cell receptor beta chains originate from one sample sequenced in a study of spatial heterogeneity in lung cancer. General study findings and limits: Counts of expanded alpha and beta TCRs within tumors tracked the tumor nonsynonymous mutation count.

The time point: sample taken at primary tumor resection. In TCRdb, the 5' RACE reads were re-called with MiXCR into one record per CDR3 protein. Here the sample spans about 7,000 distinct CDR3 sequences, around 14% being singletons. No antigens are known for them. Here the sequenced sample was lung tumor tissue, taken at surgery. Receptor source: a male donor with early-stage non-small cell lung cancer.

This clonotype is labeled medium-sized. This beta chain was picked up by a library intended for alpha chains and is off target, so its count carries little meaning. The chain joins TRBV6-2 or TRBV6-3 to TRBJ2-7; the D is unclear. CDR3 length: 12 residues. Trimming stripped 0 bases from V and 4 bases from J, with 4 bases between. Germline loops: CDR1 MNHEY, CDR2 SVGEGT. The CDR3 DNA is TGTGCCAGCAGTTACTCGCGGTACGAGCAGTACTTC. This encodes CASSYSRYEQYF.

By share of the sample, this clonotype is medium-sized. This beta chain is a stray read from a library made for alpha chains; its abundance is not meaningful. The V gene is TRBV20-1, the J gene TRBJ1-2; D ambiguous. Trimming left V 2 bases short and J 0 bases short, with 7 bases between. The germline V gene encodes CDR1 DFQATT and CDR2 SNEGSKA (reference sequence). This CDR3 has 13 residues. The CDR3 DNA reads as TGCAGTGCTAGAACAGAGTCTAACTATGGCTACACCTTC. Translating it yields CSARTESNYGYTF.

To note about this clonotype: The library was designed around alpha chains, so this beta chain is a stray read whose abundance carries little weight. CDR3: CASSPRLAGYSDTQYF. The CDR3 bases are TGTGCCAGCAGCCCGCGACTAGCGGGGTACTCAGATACGCAGTATTTT. The chain employs TRBV11-2 and TRBJ2-3; 11 bases fit TRBD2. Germline V CDR1 and CDR2: SGHAT, FQNNGV. The CDR3 length is 16 residues. The J segment lost 4 bases and the V segment lost 5 bases, leaving 8 bases of the junction unmatched. Filled out from reference TRBV11-2 and TRBJ2-3, the complete variable domain reads EAGVAQSPRYKIIEKRQSVAFWCNPISGHATLYWYQQILGQGPKLLIQFQNNGVVDDSQLPKDRFSAERLKGVDSTLKIQPAKLEDSAVYLCASSPRLAGYSDTQYFGPGTRLTVL.

This clonotype qualifies as medium-sized (0.01 to 0.1%). A library prepared for alpha chains yielded this beta chain as an off-target read; its size is of little meaning. The V gene is TRBV14, the J gene TRBJ2-1, with D perhaps TRBD1 or TRBD2 (7 bases each). Germline V gene sequence: CDR1 SGHDN, CDR2 FVKESK. V lost 0 bases, J lost 9 bases, and 9 bases lay in between. CDR3 length equals 13 residues. The CDR3 protein is CASSQDRGGEQFF. In nucleotides, the CDR3 is TGTGCCAGCAGCCAAGACAGGGGGGGTGAGCAGTTCTTC.

There are many counts of this clonotype. This beta chain slipped into a library made for alpha chains as a stray read, so its size is not meaningful. The V call is TRBV7-9, the J call TRBJ2-7; D unclear. Germline CDR1 and CDR2: SEHNR and FQNEAQ (reference sequence). There are 14 residues in the CDR3. Between the trimmed V and J ends, which lost 0 bases and 6 bases, there was a span of 12 bases. In nucleotides, the CDR3 is TGTGCCAGCAGCTTAGCGATCGAAAACATCGAGCAGTACTTC. Protein sequence: CASSLAIENIEQYF.

In the case of this clonotype: The size of this beta chain means little, since it is a stray read in a library made for alpha chains. The chain combines TRBV9 with TRBJ2-1, with TRBD2 identical over 10 bases. Trimming took 4 bases from V and 0 from J; bases not matched to a gene: 16. The CDR3 loop spans 20 amino acids. The germline V gene encodes CDR1 SGDLS and CDR2 YYNGEE. CDR3 protein: CASSLSGVAGGQSSYNEQFF. CDR3 nucleotide sequence: TGTGCCAGCAGCCTCAGCGGGGTAGCGGGAGGTCAGAGCTCCTACAATGAGCAGTTCTTC.

At least ten counts were recorded for this clonotype. A library prepared for alpha chains yielded this beta chain as an off-target read; its size is of little meaning. The chain links TRBV12-3 or TRBV12-4 to TRBJ1-1; no definite D call. CDR3 length: 12 residues. V dropped 3 bases and J dropped 5 bases, with 7 bases sitting between them. DNA for the CDR3: TGTGCCAGCAGTTTCCCCGAGACTGAAGCTTTCTTT. Its translation: CASSFPETEAFF.

This clonotype was recorded many times. Little can be read into the size of this beta chain, an off-target read in a library designed for alpha chains. The chain joins TRBV5-4 to TRBJ2-3; D remains ambiguous. V dropped 6 bases and J dropped 3 bases, with 14 bases sitting between them. This CDR3 has 14 residues. Germline CDR1 reads SGHNT; CDR2 reads YYREEE (reference sequence). The CDR3, as DNA: TGTGCCAGCACCTCTAAAGGATGGACAGATACGCAGTATTTT. This codes for CASTSKGWTDTQYF.

Concerning this clonotype itself: This beta chain lies outside the target of a library built for alpha chains; its clone size means little. The chain uses TRBV29-1 and TRBJ2-1, with 10 nucleotides matching TRBD1. The CDR3 covers 11 residues. Losses at the gene ends were 6 bases for V and 9 bases for J; bases not matched to a gene: 2. Looked up from germline, CDR1 is SQVTM and CDR2 is ANQGSEA. For the CDR3, the DNA is TGCAGCGTAGGACAGGGGGTTGAGCAGTTCTTC. It translates to CSVGQGVEQFF.

This clonotype was observed at least ten times. This beta chain is off target for a library built for alpha chains, so its abundance means little. This rearrangement joins TRBV2 to TRBJ2-1, with a possible D match to TRBD2 (6 bases). The CDR3 is 14 amino acids. The V gene lost 3 bases and the J gene lost 8 bases, with 14 bases spanning the gap. CDR1 and CDR2 (germline): SNHLY, FYNNEI. In nucleotides, the CDR3 is TGTGCCAGCAGTGAGGAGACTAGGGGATATGAGCAGTTCTTC. It encodes CASSEETRGYEQFF.

This clonotype was seen repeatedly, ten times or more. Because the library targeted alpha chains, this beta chain is an off-target read whose size means little. The chain combines TRBV2 with TRBJ1-2, with D unresolved. CDR3 length equals 12 residues. With 6 bases removed from V and 3 bases from J, the gap between germline ends came to 8 bases. From germline, CDR1 is SNHLY and CDR2 FYNNEI. The CDR3 DNA reads as TGTGCCAGCAGCCTAGACGACTATGGCTACACCTTC. Amino acids: CASSLDDYGYTF. The whole variable domain, filled in from reference TRBV2 and TRBJ1-2, reads EPEVTQTPSHQVTQMGQEVILRCVPISNHLYFYWYRQILGQKVEFLVSFYNNEISEKSEIFDDQFSVERPDGSNFTLKIRSTKLEDSAMYFCASSLDDYGYTFGSGTRLTVV.

This clonotype was counted at least ten times. The library was designed around alpha chains, so this beta chain is a stray read whose abundance carries little weight. The gene calls are TRBV7-9 and TRBJ2-2; D unresolved. The ends were cut back, 1 base at V and 5 bases at J, with 11 bases in the middle. The CDR3 contains 15 residues. Germline assignment: CDR1 SEHNR and CDR2 FQNEAQ (reference sequence). CDR3 DNA sequence: TGTGCCAGCAGCTTAGAGATAGCCCGAACCGGGGAGCTGTTTTTT. Its translation: CASSLEIARTGELFF.

With regard to this clonotype: With the library built for alpha chains, this beta chain is off target and its frequency is not meaningful. The chain carries TRBV5-1 and TRBJ2-1, with TRBD1 matching over 7 bases. The CDR3 has 15 residues. V dropped 4 bases and J dropped 3; count of bases not matched to a gene: 7. The germline gives CDR1 SGHRS, CDR2 YFSETQ. The CDR3 region has the DNA TGCGCCAGCAGCAGGGGACAGACTGGCTACAATGAGCAGTTCTTC. The encoded protein is CASSRGQTGYNEQFF.

This clonotype has a count of ten or more. This beta chain was picked up by a library intended for alpha chains and is off target, so its count carries little meaning. This sequence joins TRBV28 and TRBJ2-5; D perhaps matches TRBD1 (5 bases). This CDR3 contains 14 residues. V was clipped by 3 bases and J by 5 bases, with 13 bases between them. Germline V lookup: CDR1 MDHEN, CDR2 SYDVKM. The CDR3 region is CASSFTLGDETQYF. In DNA, the CDR3 is TGTGCCAGCAGTTTTACGTTAGGGGATGAGACCCAGTACTTC.

Of note for this clonotype: Since it is a stray read in a library aimed at alpha chains, this beta chain has a size that is not meaningful. The chain combines TRBV12-3 or TRBV12-4 with TRBJ2-7; D gene uncertain. Trimming cost V 6 bases and J 11 bases, with 17 bases left between them. CDR3 length: 12 amino acids. The chain's CDR3 is CASSEGRINKYF. CDR3 DNA: TGTGCCAGCAGCGAAGGACGGATTAATAAGTACTTC.

In this sample, this clonotype is medium-sized (0.01 to 0.1%). Found in a library prepared for alpha chains, this beta chain is an off-target read, and its abundance has little meaning. The chain couples TRBV5-1 to TRBJ2-1, with 9 bases matching TRBD2. The CDR3 runs 14 residues. Germline loops: CDR1 SGHRS, CDR2 YFSETQ. Trimming cost V 2 bases and J 8 bases; bases outside gene matches: 5. In DNA, the CDR3 is TGCGCCAGCAGCTTCAGCGGGGGGAGGGATGAGCAGTTCTTC. This gives the protein CASSFSGGRDEQFF.

Ten or more counts support this clonotype. This beta chain lies outside the target of a library built for alpha chains; its clone size means little. V and J are TRBV5-1 and TRBJ2-1, with 9 bases lining up with TRBD2. Germline V gives CDR1 SGHRS, CDR2 YFSETQ. The CDR3 contains 15 residues. Losses at the gene ends were 4 bases for V and 4 bases for J; bases not matched to a gene: 6. CDR3 DNA sequence: TGCGCCAGCAGCCCTAGCGGGACAGAATACAATGAGCAGTTCTTC. It specifies CASSPSGTEYNEQFF.